Listed below are T cell receptor beta chains from one sample, sequenced in a study of shared clonotypes between healthy human individuals. The assay was immunoSEQ multiplex PCR, and TCRdb's table has in-frame clones only and misses some. The sample contains under 1,100,000 clones, about four fifths of which appear only once. Sequencing input: memory CD4+ T cells from PBMCs. These receptors came from a young man in good health. Some clones in this sample may be carry-over from other donors' samples. The CDR3 runs from the conserved cysteine through the conserved F or W. Fields, in order: V gene, D gene, clone size, J gene, CDR3 protein, CDR3 DNA. A D gene is named only where the DNA matches it firmly. Clone size is not always given. Where it is, it says once, few, many or a class for expanded clones.

TRBV10-3	.	.	TRBJ1-1	CALRADQNTEAFF	TGTGCCCTGCGAGCTGACCAGAACACTGAAGCTTTCTTT
TRBV5-1	TRBD2	.	TRBJ2-7	CASSPGLAGFPGQQYF	TGCGCCAGCAGCCCGGGACTAGCGGGTTTTCCAGGGCAGCAGTACTTC
TRBV27	.	.	TRBJ2-7	CASSFGRVGLSTPYEQYF	TGTGCCAGCAGTTTTGGGCGAGTTGGTTTGTCCACCCCCTACGAGCAGTACTTC
TRBV28	.	.	TRBJ1-5	CASTPGQGDQPQHF	TGTGCCAGCACCCCGGGACAAGGGGATCAGCCCCAGCATTTT
TRBV5-6	.	.	TRBJ1-2	CASSLGAVYGYTF	TGTGCCAGCAGCTTGGGGGCGGTCTATGGCTACACCTTC
TRBV7-3	.	.	TRBJ1-2	CASSQGLNYGYTF	TGTGCCAGCAGCCAAGGACTGAACTATGGCTACACCTTC
TRBV7-3	.	.	TRBJ1-3	CASSSGPGQTIYF	TGTGCCAGCAGTTCCGGACCTGGACAGACCATATATTTT
TRBV5-5	TRBD1	few	TRBJ1-4	CASSSRGEKLFF	TGTGCCAGCAGCTCCAGGGGGGAAAAACTGTTTTTT
TRBV14	.	few	TRBJ2-3	CASSQVDTQYF	TGTGCCAGCAGCCAAGTAGATACGCAGTATTTT
TRBV20-1	.	few	TRBJ2-1	CSAVPWGEQFF	TGCAGTGCGGTGCCATGGGGTGAGCAGTTCTTC
TRBV29-1	.	.	TRBJ2-7	CSVTAGRGPSYEQYF	TGCAGCGTGACCGCAGGGCGGGGGCCCTCCTACGAGCAGTACTTC
TRBV5-1	TRBD1	.	TRBJ1-2	CASSLGDRGSGYTF	TGCGCCAGCAGCTTGGGGGACAGGGGAAGTGGCTACACCTTC
TRBV9	.	once	TRBJ1-3	CASSVSGISGNTIYF	TGTGCCAGCAGCGTAAGCGGGATCTCTGGAAACACCATATATTTT
TRBV20-1	TRBD1	.	TRBJ1-1	CSGTGRTEAFF	TGCAGTGGGACAGGGCGCACTGAAGCTTTCTTT
TRBV5-5	.	.	TRBJ1-4	CASSPPPPQDGSEKLFF	TGTGCCAGCAGCCCCCCTCCCCCCCAGGACGGATCGGAAAAACTGTTTTTT
TRBV10-2	TRBD1	few	TRBJ1-2	CASTLDRAGGYTF	TGCGCCAGCACCCTGGACAGGGCAGGCGGCTACACCTTC
TRBV27	.	.	TRBJ2-7	CASSPSAGTPTYEQYF	TGTGCCAGCAGTCCCTCCGCCGGGACACCCACCTACGAGCAGTACTTC
TRBV5-6	.	.	TRBJ2-1	CASSNQGYEQFF	TGTGCCAGCAGCAATCAGGGTTATGAGCAGTTCTTC
TRBV4-2	.	.	TRBJ1-2	CASSQDYGEILYGYTF	TGTGCCAGCAGCCAAGATTACGGGGAGATTCTTTACGGCTACACCTTC
TRBV29-1	.	.	TRBJ1-1	CSVLLGKTEAFF	TGCAGCGTTCTCCTAGGTAAAACTGAAGCTTTCTTT
TRBV11-2	.	.	TRBJ2-1	CASSAAISQWRNGQFF	TGTGCCAGCAGCGCAGCTATCTCCCAGTGGAGGAATGGGCAGTTCTTC
TRBV28	TRBD1	once	TRBJ2-1	CASRRTGSPNEQFF	TGTGCCAGCAGGAGGACAGGGTCCCCTAATGAGCAGTTCTTC
TRBV6-1	.	few	TRBJ1-5	CASSTSGHNQPQHF	TGTGCCAGCAGCACGTCAGGCCACAATCAGCCCCAGCATTTT
TRBV6-4	TRBD1	.	TRBJ2-1	CASSATGTGYNEQFF	TGTGCCAGCAGCGCTACCGGGACAGGGTACAATGAGCAGTTCTTC
TRBV29-1	.	.	TRBJ1-3	CSVDRNYKSSGNTIYF	TGCAGCGTTGATCGAAACTATAAAAGTTCTGGAAACACCATATATTTT
TRBV5-1	TRBD2	.	TRBJ2-4	CASKASGKNIQYF	TGCGCCAGCAAAGCTAGCGGAAAAAACATTCAGTACTTC
TRBV11-2	.	.	TRBJ1-2	CASSWGGDGYTF	TGTGCCAGCAGCTGGGGTGGGGATGGCTACACCTTC
TRBV27	TRBD1	once	TRBJ2-6	CASSGQSSGANVLTF	TGTGCCAGCTCGGGACAGAGCTCTGGGGCCAACGTCCTGACTTTC
TRBV7-2	.	once	TRBJ2-2	CASSLGVNTGELFF	TGTGCCAGCAGCTTGGGGGTTAACACCGGGGAGCTGTTTTTT
TRBV5-1	.	.	TRBJ2-5	CASSRNAFQETQYF	TGCGCCAGCAGTAGAAATGCGTTCCAAGAGACCCAGTACTTC
TRBV7-3	TRBD1	few	TRBJ2-2	CASSLFGTGATGELFF	TGTGCCAGCAGCTTATTTGGGACAGGGGCCACCGGGGAGCTGTTTTTT
TRBV4-2	.	.	TRBJ2-2	CASSQDERRVNTGELFF	TGTGCCAGCAGCCAAGACGAACGGAGGGTAAACACCGGGGAGCTGTTTTTT
TRBV29-1	TRBD1	.	TRBJ1-1	CSVEDRRGSGKQGAMDTEAFF	TGCAGCGTTGAAGATCGACGCGGGTCCGGTAAACAGGGGGCGATGGACACTGAAGCTTTCTTT
TRBV28	TRBD1	.	TRBJ1-2	CASSLGVRGQGGYGYTF	TGTGCCAGCAGCCTGGGTGTTCGGGGACAGGGAGGATATGGCTACACCTTC
TRBV2	.	.	TRBJ1-5	CASSAGRILHQPQHF	TGTGCCAGCAGTGCCGGACGGATTCTCCATCAGCCCCAGCATTTT
TRBV6-5	.	.	TRBJ2-5	CASRGVYQETQYF	TGTGCCAGCAGGGGAGTTTACCAAGAGACCCAGTACTTC
TRBV28	.	.	TRBJ2-7	CASTLGSGPHEQYF	TGTGCCAGCACCCTCGGCTCTGGGCCACACGAGCAGTACTTC
TRBV28	TRBD2	.	TRBJ2-2	CASRRLALGELFF	TGTGCCAGCAGAAGACTAGCTCTCGGGGAGCTGTTTTTT
TRBV2	TRBD1	.	TRBJ2-1	CASSNMDRDKQFF	TGTGCCAGCAGTAATATGGACAGGGACAAGCAGTTCTTC
TRBV5-1	.	.	TRBJ2-2	CASSLDRFGELFF	TGCGCCAGCAGCTTGGACAGGTTCGGGGAGCTGTTTTTT
TRBV5-1	TRBD1	.	TRBJ1-3	CASSLEGPTGGVGNTIYF	TGCGCCAGCAGCTTGGAGGGTCCGACAGGGGGAGTGGGAAACACCATATATTTT
TRBV6-1	TRBD1	.	TRBJ1-4	CASRWDRSREKLFF	TGTGCCAGCCGGTGGGACAGAAGTCGTGAAAAACTGTTTTTT
TRBV4-3	.	.	TRBJ2-7	CASSQEPSTQYF	TGCGCCAGCAGCCAAGAACCCTCGACGCAGTACTTC
TRBV5-1	TRBD2	.	TRBJ2-7	CASSKGTSGGLYEQYF	TGCGCCAGCAGCAAGGGGACTAGCGGGGGACTCTACGAGCAGTACTTC
TRBV28	.	.	TRBJ2-1	CASTDYTGYNEQFF	TGTGCCAGCACCGACTATACAGGCTACAATGAGCAGTTCTTC
TRBV27	.	.	TRBJ1-4	CASRRGRADREKLFF	TGTGCCAGCAGACGGGGCCGGGCGGATCGGGAAAAACTGTTTTTT
TRBV6-5	TRBD1	.	TRBJ2-1	CASSYSGTGSYNEQFF	TGTGCCAGCAGTTACTCAGGGACAGGGAGCTACAATGAGCAGTTCTTC
TRBV27	.	.	TRBJ2-1	CASSSFLRVNHEQFF	TGTGCCAGCAGTTCCTTTCTCAGGGTGAACCATGAGCAGTTCTTC
TRBV5-4	.	.	TRBJ1-2	CASGPPREGYTF	TGTGCCAGCGGCCCCCCCAGGGAGGGCTACACCTTC
TRBV27	.	.	TRBJ2-7	CASSFLGGRARFEQYF	TGTGCCAGCAGTTTTCTGGGGGGGCGAGCGCGGTTCGAGCAGTACTTC
TRBV5-1	TRBD2	once	TRBJ2-5	CASSLGLAVNQETQYF	TGCGCCAGCAGCTTAGGGCTAGCGGTAAACCAAGAGACCCAGTACTTC